Shown below are 22 T cell receptor beta chains from a single sample sequenced in a study of T cells in Graves' hyperthyroidism and ophthalmopathy. Amplification targeted TCR beta CDR3 regions from RNA transcripts. Initially, a first-round RT-PCR of the TCR CDR3 employed the HTBI primer set. TCRdb re-analysed the multiplex PCR reads in MiXCR, keeping a single row per CDR3 protein. This sample has 620,000 or so distinct CDR3 sequences, with 14% found just once. Material: blood. The receptor set was obtained from a woman aged 45-59 years with Graves' ophthalmopathy.

This clonotype was counted many times. The J gene is TRBJ2-3, the V gene TRBV30; D unclear. Looked up from germline, CDR1 is GTSNPN and CDR2 is SVGIG (reference sequence). V lost 0 bases, J lost 9 bases, and 13 bases lay in between. The CDR3 is 13 residues long. The CDR3 region is CAWSVKATSTQYF. The DNA for the CDR3 is TGTGCCTGGAGTGTAAAGGCGACTTCCACGCAGTATTTT. Together with reference TRBV30 and TRBJ2-3, the CDR3 gives the full variable domain: SQTIHQWPATLVQPVGSPLSLECTVEGTSNPNLYWYRQAAGRGLQLLFYSVGIGQISSEVPQNLSASRPQDRQFILSSKKLLLSDSGFYLCAWSVKATSTQYFGPGTRLTVL.

This clonotype was recorded at least ten times. V and J are TRBV6-6 and TRBJ1-2; 9 bases fit TRBD1. Germline CDR1 reads MNHNY; CDR2 reads SVGAGI (reference sequence). The V segment lost 2 bases and the J segment 7 bases; nucleotides outside the gene matches: 5. This CDR3 contains 14 residues. CDR3 sequence: CASSYGDREAGYTF. CDR3 nucleotides: TGTGCCAGCAGTTACGGGGACAGGGAGGCTGGCTACACCTTC.

This clonotype was picked up many times. The chain combines TRBV20-1 with TRBJ2-3; D is unresolved. Germline CDR1 is DFQATT and CDR2 is SNEGSKA (reference sequence). This CDR3 is 14 amino acids long. Trimming stripped 6 bases from V and 2 bases from J, with 15 bases between. CDR3 loop: CSALLLTNTDTQYF. The CDR3 DNA reads TGCAGTGCCCTGCTCTTGACCAACACAGATACGCAGTATTTT.

To note about this clonotype: Just one base apart from a much larger clone, this may be a read error. It is likely a read error, because the conserved phenylalanine at the end of the CDR3 is missing. V usage is TRBV6-9 and J usage is TRBJ1-3; D unresolved. The CDR3 is 15 residues long. From germline, CDR1 is MNHGY and CDR2 SVAAGI. The V end lost 2 bases, the J end lost 0 bases, and 8 bases lay between the germline ends. The CDR3 DNA reads as TGTGCCAGCAGTTATACCCAGGACTCTGGAAACACCATATATCTT. This sequence encodes CASSYTQDSGNTIYL.

The V gene is TRBV7-9, the J gene TRBJ1-1; TRBD1 agrees at 10 bases. V was clipped by 1 base and J by 7 bases; unmatched bases: 6. This CDR3 is built from 15 residues. Germline-derived CDR1 and CDR2 are SEHNR and FQNEAQ (reference sequence). DNA of the CDR3: TGTGCCAGCAGCTTAGAGGGGGGACAGGGGATTGAAGCTTTCTTT. Encoded protein: CASSLEGGQGIEAFF. Full variable domain (rest looked up from reference TRBV7-9 and TRBJ1-1): DTGVSQNPRHKITKRGQNVTFRCDPISEHNRLYWYRQTLGQGPEFLTYFQNEAQLEKSRLLSDRFSAERPKGSFSTLEIQRTEQGDSAMYLCASSLEGGQGIEAFFGQGTRLTVV.

This clonotype was counted only a few times. The rearrangement joins TRBV6-1 to TRBJ2-1; tentatively, D is TRBD2 (6 bases). The V gene's germline CDR1 is MNHNS and CDR2 SASEGT. Trimming left V 3 bases short and J 3 bases short, with 6 bases between. This CDR3 spans 13 amino acids. CDR3 nucleotides: TGTGCCAGCAGTGAGACTAGCTACAATGAGCAGTTCTTC. Residues: CASSETSYNEQFF.

For this clonotype: A much larger clone lies one base from this, so it may be a read error. Here the CDR3 omits its conserved ending phenylalanine or tryptophan, so a read error is the likely source. The chain couples TRBV5-1 to TRBJ2-1; D ambiguous. CDR1 and CDR2 from the germline V gene are SGHRS and YFSETQ. With 5 bases removed from V and 0 bases from J, the gap between germline ends came to 9 bases. The CDR3 consists of 14 residues. The CDR3 DNA sequence: TGCGCCAGCAGGCCCAGAAGCTCCTACAATGAGCAGTTCCTC. It translates to CASRPRSSYNEQFL.

At least ten counts were recorded for this clonotype. CDR3 protein: CASSQGAVVSGINQETQYF. In DNA form, the CDR3 reads TGTGCCAGCAGCCAAGGCGCCGTTGTAAGCGGGATAAACCAAGAGACCCAGTACTTC. J is TRBJ2-5 and V is TRBV28; 7 bases match TRBD2. The CDR3 totals 19 residues. Germline V lookup: CDR1 MDHEN, CDR2 SYDVKM. The trim removed 6 bases at V and 0 bases at J, leaving 19 bases unmatched.

The table lists this clonotype with many counts. This chain connects TRBV20-1 to TRBJ2-1; a weak D match, TRBD2 (5 bases). The length of the CDR3 is 14 residues. V was pared by 0 bases and J by 0 bases, with 6 bases between. Germline assignment: CDR1 DFQATT and CDR2 SNEGSKA (reference sequence). CDR3 sequence (DNA): TGCAGTGCTAGAGACGAGGGCTCCTACAATGAGCAGTTCTTC. Amino acids: CSARDEGSYNEQFF.

The chain is built from TRBV7-9 and TRBJ2-7; 10 nucleotides line up with TRBD1. The CDR3 is made up of 16 amino acids. Per the germline V gene, CDR1 is SEHNR and CDR2 is FQNEAQ (reference sequence). The J segment lost 4 bases and the V segment lost 2 bases, leaving 8 bases of the junction unmatched. The CDR3 DNA is TGTGCCAGCAGCTTAATCGGACAGGGGGTGCTGTACGAGCAGTACTTC. Its translation is CASSLIGQGVLYEQYF. Drawing the rest from reference TRBV7-9 and TRBJ2-7, the complete variable domain is DTGVSQNPRHKITKRGQNVTFRCDPISEHNRLYWYRQTLGQGPEFLTYFQNEAQLEKSRLLSDRFSAERPKGSFSTLEIQRTEQGDSAMYLCASSLIGQGVLYEQYFGPGTRLTVT.

Notes on this clonotype: The junction and the germline gene differ at one end; a read error may be behind it. This rearrangement joins TRBV18 to TRBJ2-3, with 7 positions matching TRBD2. Germline V gene sequence: CDR1 KGHSH, CDR2 LQKENI. This CDR3 region has 14 residues. The CDR3: CASSPREGTDAQYF. Here the CDR3 DNA reads TGTGCCAGCTCACCACGGGAGGGCACAGATGCGCAGTATTTT.

There are many counts of this clonotype. The rearrangement links TRBV20-1 to TRBJ2-3; 12 bases map to TRBD2. The CDR3 is 14 residues long. Germline lookup yields CDR1 DFQATT and CDR2 SNEGSKA (reference sequence). V gave up 7 bases and J gave up 1 base; unmatched junction bases: 3. The chain's CDR3 is CSGLAGAGTDTQYF. The CDR3 coding sequence is TGCAGTGGACTAGCGGGAGCCGGCACAGATACGCAGTATTTT.

This clonotype was counted at least ten times. J is TRBJ2-7 and V is TRBV7-2, with D uncertain. The V gene lost 4 bases and the J gene lost 3 bases, with 13 bases spanning the gap. This CDR3 spans 14 amino acids. CDR1 is SGHTA, CDR2 FQGNSA, per germline. The CDR3 spells CASSSPPLGYEQYF. In nucleotides, the CDR3 is TGTGCCAGCAGCTCGCCTCCCCTAGGCTACGAGCAGTACTTC.

The chain couples TRBV5-6 to TRBJ2-1; D gene ambiguous. Trimming took 4 bases from V and 0 from J, leaving 14 bases between them. The germline V gene encodes CDR1 SGHDT and CDR2 YYEEEE. CDR3 length equals 16 residues. CDR3 loop: CASSQFRADSYNEQFF. CDR3 DNA sequence: TGTGCCAGCAGCCAATTTAGAGCAGACTCCTACAATGAGCAGTTCTTC.

This clonotype was counted at least ten times. The chain links TRBV18 to TRBJ1-5; the D gene is possibly TRBD1 (5 bases). From germline, CDR1 is KGHSH and CDR2 LQKENI. The CDR3 totals 16 residues. With 8 bases removed from V and 4 bases from J, the gap between germline ends came to 21 bases. The CDR3 nucleotides are TGTGCCAGCAATTCACAGTCGGCAGGGATAAATCAGCCCCAGCATTTT. Translated, it gives CASNSQSAGINQPQHF.

This clonotype was recorded many times. This chain uses TRBV11-2 with TRBJ2-7; 7 nucleotides line up with TRBD2. In germline, CDR1 is SGHAT, CDR2 FQNNGV. CDR3 size: 14 residues. The ends lost 2 bases at V and 4 bases at J; junction bases unmatched: 5. DNA of the CDR3: TGTGCCAGCAGCTTAATGGGACTAACTTACGAGCAGTACTTC. Protein product: CASSLMGLTYEQYF.

This clonotype has at least ten counts. CDR3 in DNA: TGTGCCAGCAGTCAATGGACAGGGTTGGATGAGCAGTTCTTC. Translated: CASSQWTGLDEQFF. The chain has TRBV12-3 or TRBV12-4 and TRBJ2-1, with 8 bases identical to TRBD1. The V segment lost 5 bases and the J segment 8 bases; nucleotides outside the gene matches: 8. The CDR3 spans 14 residues.

The table lists this clonotype with a few counts. The rearrangement joins TRBV11-2 to TRBJ2-6; 7 bases agree with TRBD1. The CDR3 loop spans 18 amino acids. Germline CDR1 SGHAT, CDR2 FQNNGV. J was trimmed by 2 bases and V by 5 bases; bases with no gene match: 12. CDR3 in DNA: TGTGCCAGCAGCCCACTAAAAAGACAGGGCGCTGGGGCCAACGTCCTGACTTTC. Translation: CASSPLKRQGAGANVLTF.

The chain couples TRBV6-1 to TRBJ1-1; weak D call: TRBD1 (5 bases). The germline gives CDR1 MNHNS, CDR2 SASEGT. The V and J ends lost 5 bases and 1 base respectively, with 11 bases between them. The CDR3 runs to 14 residues. CDR3: CASSSIGGNTEAFF. The CDR3 nucleotides are TGTGCCAGCAGTTCCATCGGGGGGAACACTGAAGCTTTCTTT.

This clonotype was recorded many times. The V call is TRBV5-1, the J call TRBJ1-1; 8 bases are a match to TRBD1. This CDR3 comprises 14 residues. The V segment lost 4 bases and the J segment 2 bases; nucleotides outside the gene matches: 4. The germline V gene has CDR1 SGHRS and CDR2 YFSETQ. DNA for the CDR3: TGCGCCAGCAGCGCACAGGGGGGCAACACTGAAGCTTTCTTT. Translated: CASSAQGGNTEAFF.

In its sample, this clonotype was seen many times. The chain combines TRBV12-3 or TRBV12-4 with TRBJ1-6, with D unresolved. CDR3 length: 15 amino acids. Trimming pared 2 bases from V and 1 base from J, leaving 6 bases between. In nucleotides, the CDR3 is TGTGCCAGCAGTTTATTGGGGTCCTATAATTCACCCCTCCACTTT. It encodes CASSLLGSYNSPLHF.

This clonotype was counted between two and nine times. One junction end disagrees with the germline gene, perhaps due to a read error. V is TRBV7-7 and J is TRBJ2-2; no firm D call. The CDR3 runs 15 residues. The germline V gene encodes CDR1 SSHAT and CDR2 FNYEAQ (reference sequence). CDR3 in DNA: TGTGCTAGCAGCTTTGGCCAGCGGAACACCGGGGAGCTGTTTTTT. Translating gives CASSFGQRNTGELFF.